This T cell receptor (beta chain) was retrieved from a study of T cell responses to AZD1222 COVID-19 vaccine. The protocol was immunoSEQ multiplex PCR, while the TCRdb copy is restricted to in-frame clones and leaves out a portion. Of around 120,000 clones in the sample, 92% were seen once. This CDR3 has 13 amino acids. The V and J ends lost 3 bases and 7 bases respectively, with 10 bases between them. From germline, CDR1 is KGHSH and CDR2 LQKENI. Note on this clone: The antigen is unknown.

Broader study findings: Elevations in Spike-specific TCR breadth and depth followed administration of two AZD1222 doses.

The sample in question was peripheral blood, obtained on day 0 of AZD1222 vaccination. The receptor's source is an adult in good health. This chain connects TRBV18 to TRBJ1-5; no reliable D call. CDR3: CASSPKMEQPQHF. CDR3 DNA sequence: TGTGCCAGCTCACCGAAGATGGAACAGCCCCAGCATTTT.